A single sample is the source of the 17 T cell receptor beta chains below, sequenced in a study of identical twins. Using its own MiXCR run on the 5' RACE reads, TCRdb lists one record per CDR3 protein. The sample has under 800,000 distinct CDR3 sequences, roughly 20% seen once. This sample also belongs to another study, concerning T cells expressing NK-cell markers.

Material: PBMCs. The receptors were gathered from a woman under 30 in good health.

This clonotype has only a few counts. The V and J genes are TRBV12-3 or TRBV12-4 and TRBJ1-2; no definite D call. V was trimmed by 6 bases and J by 0 bases, leaving 11 bases between them. The CDR3 runs to 14 residues. CDR3 sequence (DNA): TGTGCCAGCAGCCTCGACGGAGCTAACTATGGCTACACCTTC. As protein: CASSLDGANYGYTF.

In its sample, this clonotype was seen a few times. The chain joins TRBV5-1 to TRBJ1-2; D remains unclear. This CDR3 has 14 amino acids. CDR1 and CDR2 from the germline V gene are SGHRS and YFSETQ. Trimming removed 1 base from V and 4 bases from J, with 11 bases in between. CDR3: CASSLSETAYGYTF. The CDR3 DNA is TGCGCCAGCAGCTTGAGCGAGACGGCCTATGGCTACACCTTC.

The gene calls are TRBV20-1 and TRBJ1-4; D is perhaps TRBD1 (5 bases). CDR3 length: 16 residues. The germline CDR1 and CDR2 sequences are DFQATT and SNEGSKA (reference sequence). The V end was cut by 0 bases, the J end by 7 bases, with 18 bases between. In DNA form, the CDR3 reads TGCAGTGCTAGAGATCTAACGAGGGGCCGGGGTGAAAAACTGTTTTTT. Its protein is CSARDLTRGRGEKLFF.

This chain links TRBV12-3 or TRBV12-4 with TRBJ2-3; 9 bases match TRBD1. The CDR3 extends over 15 amino acids. The V and J ends lost 3 bases and 2 bases, in that order; junction bases with no gene match: 3. CDR3 DNA: TGTGCCAGCAGTTTTGGGACAGGGTCCACAGATACGCAGTATTTT. Amino acids: CASSFGTGSTDTQYF.

J is TRBJ2-1 and V is TRBV9, with 9 bases identical to TRBD2. The CDR3 extends over 16 amino acids. Looked up from germline, CDR1 is SGDLS and CDR2 is YYNGEE. V dropped 0 bases and J dropped 3; count of bases not matched to a gene: 4. CDR3 coding DNA: TGTGCCAGCAGCGTAGGGACACTAGCGGGCTACAATGAGCAGTTCTTC. It specifies CASSVGTLAGYNEQFF.

The rearrangement links TRBV20-1 to TRBJ2-5; D is unclear. The CDR3 extends over 12 amino acids. From germline, CDR1 is DFQATT and CDR2 SNEGSKA (reference sequence). Trimming shortened V by 3 bases and J by 3 bases, and 8 bases separated the two germline ends. CDR3 residues: CSASVREETQYF. CDR3 sequence (DNA): TGCAGTGCTAGTGTGCGAGAAGAGACCCAGTACTTC.

This clonotype occurred many times. This chain links TRBV15 with TRBJ2-1; TRBD1 aligns across 7 bases. With 1 base clipped from V and 9 bases from J, the junction kept 3 bases outside the gene matches. Germline V lookup: CDR1 LNHNV, CDR2 YYDKDF (reference sequence). The CDR3 is 13 amino acids. CDR3 coding DNA: TGTGCCACCAGCAGAGCTAGGGACAGTGAGCAGTTCTTC. Its translation: CATSRARDSEQFF.

The rearrangement links TRBV5-1 to TRBJ2-5; D is tentatively TRBD1 or TRBD2 (5 bases each). Germline-derived CDR1 and CDR2 are SGHRS and YFSETQ. V was pared by 3 bases and J by 4 bases, with 13 bases between. This CDR3 region has 14 residues. The CDR3 sequence is CASSWGTETETQYF. The CDR3 nucleotides are TGCGCCAGCAGCTGGGGGACCGAGACAGAGACCCAGTACTTC.

This chain connects TRBV3-1 to TRBJ2-1; D is uncertain. There are 14 residues in the CDR3. Germline CDR1 reads LGHDT; CDR2 reads YNNKEL (reference sequence). V lost 0 bases to trimming and J lost 9 bases, with 12 bases between them. CDR3 DNA: TGTGCCAGCAGCCAAGAGTTTATAAAGGGTGAGCAGTTCTTC. This translates into CASSQEFIKGEQFF.

Here the CDR3 reads CATGKAGAYNEQFF. DNA of the CDR3: TGTGCCACCGGGAAAGCGGGGGCCTACAATGAGCAGTTCTTC. This chain uses TRBV6-1 with TRBJ2-1; the match to TRBD2 covers 8 bases. V lost 10 bases and J lost 2; bases outside the gene matches: 7. Germline V gene sequence: CDR1 MNHNS, CDR2 SASEGT. CDR3 length equals 14 residues.

The V call is TRBV7-2, the J call TRBJ1-2; 7 positions match TRBD1. Germline CDR1 reads SGHTA; CDR2 reads FQGNSA. The CDR3 runs to 17 residues. V was pared by 4 bases and J by 8 bases, with 19 bases of the junction left unmatched. The CDR3 loop is CASSSGDGQAGLSGYTF. The CDR3 region has the DNA TGTGCCAGCAGCTCCGGAGACGGACAGGCGGGTCTTTCGGGCTACACCTTC. Based on the CDR3 plus reference TRBV7-2 and TRBJ1-2, the full variable domain is GAGVSQSPSNKVTEKGKDVELRCDPISGHTALYWYRQSLGQGLEFLIYFQGNSAPDKSGLPSDRFSAERTGGSVSTLTIQRTQQEDSAVYLCASSSGDGQAGLSGYTFGSGTRLTVV.

This chain links TRBV6-1 with TRBJ2-2, with no clear D. This CDR3 comprises 16 residues. V shed 5 bases and J shed 4 bases, with 17 bases lying between them. Germline CDR1 and CDR2: MNHNS and SASEGT. The CDR3 nucleotides read TGTGCCAGCAGTAGGCCCGCACCCGTGACCACCGGGGAGCTGTTTTTT. This codes for CASSRPAPVTTGELFF.

On this clonotype: This clone may be a read error of a much larger clone one base away. The chain links TRBV6-1 to TRBJ2-3, with a weak D call TRBD2 (5 bases). This CDR3 region has 12 residues. The V end lost 6 bases, the J end lost 4 bases, and 8 bases lay between the germline ends. The germline gives CDR1 MNHNS, CDR2 SASEGT. The CDR3, as DNA: TGTGCCAGCAGATTTAGCGCAGATACGCAGTATTTT. Protein product: CASRFSADTQYF.

The chain uses TRBV24-1 and TRBJ2-3, with D possibly matching TRBD2 (5 bases). Trimming took 2 bases from V and 8 from J, leaving 16 bases between them. The CDR3 runs to 15 residues. Germline V lookup: CDR1 KGHDR, CDR2 SFDVKD. The DNA for the CDR3 is TGTGCCACCAGTGATTCAAGTACCGGGGTGGGTACGCAGTATTTT. It codes for CATSDSSTGVGTQYF.

Only a few counts were recorded for this clonotype. The V and J genes are TRBV12-3 or TRBV12-4 and TRBJ2-7; 11 positions match TRBD2. The ends lost 9 bases at V and 2 bases at J; junction bases unmatched: 6. The CDR3 loop spans 14 amino acids. The DNA of the CDR3 is TGTGCCAGTCCCGGGACTAGCGGCACCTACGAGCAGTACTTC. This codes for CASPGTSGTYEQYF.

The gene calls are TRBV5-1 and TRBJ2-3; D perhaps matches TRBD2 (6 bases). CDR1 and CDR2 from the germline V gene are SGHRS and YFSETQ. V was pared by 4 bases and J by 9 bases, with 21 bases between. The CDR3 is made up of 15 amino acids. The CDR3 DNA sequence: TGCGCCAGCAGCGGGGGAATGTGGAGGGGAGACACGCAGTATTTT. Amino acids: CASSGGMWRGDTQYF. The full variable domain, its missing parts supplied by reference TRBV5-1 and TRBJ2-3, is KAGVTQTPRYLIKTRGQQVTLSCSPISGHRSVSWYQQTPGQGLQFLFEYFSETQRNKGNFPGRFSGRQFSNSRSEMNVSTLELGDSALYLCASSGGMWRGDTQYFGPGTRLTVL.

Only a few counts were recorded for this clonotype. In nucleotides, the CDR3 is TGTGCCAGCAGTCGAGCGTTGGATACGCAGTATTTT. Its protein is CASSRALDTQYF. The rearrangement links TRBV7-3 to TRBJ2-3; D not certain. Germline V gene lookup returns CDR1 SGHTA and CDR2 FQGTGA. V gave up 6 bases and J gave up 6 bases, with 10 bases separating them. This CDR3 has 12 residues.